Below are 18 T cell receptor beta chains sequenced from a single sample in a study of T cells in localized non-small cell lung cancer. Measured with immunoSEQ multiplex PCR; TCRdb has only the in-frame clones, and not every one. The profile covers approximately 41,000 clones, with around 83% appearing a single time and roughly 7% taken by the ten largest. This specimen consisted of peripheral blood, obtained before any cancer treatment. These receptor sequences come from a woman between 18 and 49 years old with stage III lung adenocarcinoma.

The CDR3 nucleotides read TGTGCCAGCAGCTTAGGGTGGGCTGAAGCTTTCTTT. It yields the protein CASSLGWAEAFF. This chain uses TRBV7-9 with TRBJ1-1; no clear D. CDR3 length: 12 residues. Germline CDR1 is SEHNR and CDR2 is FQNEAQ (reference sequence). V lost 1 base and J 6 bases, leaving 6 bases between the germline ends. The entire variable domain, with the rest obtained from reference TRBV7-9 and TRBJ1-1, is as follows: DTGVSQNPRHKITKRGQNVTFRCDPISEHNRLYWYRQTLGQGPEFLTYFQNEAQLEKSRLLSDRFSAERPKGSFSTLEIQRTEQGDSAMYLCASSLGWAEAFFGQGTRLTVV.

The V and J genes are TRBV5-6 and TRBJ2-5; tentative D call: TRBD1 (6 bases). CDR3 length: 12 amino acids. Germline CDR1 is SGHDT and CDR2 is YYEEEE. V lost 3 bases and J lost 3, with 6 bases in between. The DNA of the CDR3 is TGTGCCAGCAGCTGGACAGAAGAGACCCAGTACTTC. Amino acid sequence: CASSWTEETQYF.

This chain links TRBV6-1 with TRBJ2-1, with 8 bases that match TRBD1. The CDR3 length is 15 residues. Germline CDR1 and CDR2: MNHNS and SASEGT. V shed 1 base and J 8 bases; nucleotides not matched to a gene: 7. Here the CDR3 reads CASSEGGQGADEQFF. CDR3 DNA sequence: TGTGCCAGCAGTGAAGGGGGGCAGGGGGCAGATGAGCAGTTCTTC.

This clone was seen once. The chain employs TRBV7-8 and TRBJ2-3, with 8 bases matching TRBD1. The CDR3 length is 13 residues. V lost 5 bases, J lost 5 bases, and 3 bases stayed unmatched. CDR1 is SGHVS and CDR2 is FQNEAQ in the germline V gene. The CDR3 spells CASSHDRGDTQYF. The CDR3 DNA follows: TGTGCCAGCAGCCACGACAGGGGAGATACGCAGTATTTT.

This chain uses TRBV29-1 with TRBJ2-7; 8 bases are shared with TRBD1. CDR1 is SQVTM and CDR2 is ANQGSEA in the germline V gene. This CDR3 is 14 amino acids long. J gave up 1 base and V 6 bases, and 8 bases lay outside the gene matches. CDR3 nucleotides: TGCAGCGTATCCGACAGGGGAGCTTCCTACGAGCAGTACTTC. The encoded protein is CSVSDRGASYEQYF.

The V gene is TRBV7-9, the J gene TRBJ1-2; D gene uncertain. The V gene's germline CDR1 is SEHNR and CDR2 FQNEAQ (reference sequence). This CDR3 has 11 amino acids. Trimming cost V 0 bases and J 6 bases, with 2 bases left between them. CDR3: CASSLANGYTF. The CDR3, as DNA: TGTGCCAGCAGCTTAGCTAATGGCTACACCTTC.

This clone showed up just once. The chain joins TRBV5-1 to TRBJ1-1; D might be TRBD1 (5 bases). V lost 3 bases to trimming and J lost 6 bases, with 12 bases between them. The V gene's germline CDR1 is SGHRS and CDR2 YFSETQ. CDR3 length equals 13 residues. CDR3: CASSSQRGAEAFF. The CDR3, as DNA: TGCGCCAGCAGCTCCCAACGGGGGGCTGAAGCTTTCTTT. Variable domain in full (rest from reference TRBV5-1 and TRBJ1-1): KAGVTQTPRYLIKTRGQQVTLSCSPISGHRSVSWYQQTPGQGLQFLFEYFSETQRNKGNFPGRFSGRQFSNSRSEMNVSTLELGDSALYLCASSSQRGAEAFFGQGTRLTVV.

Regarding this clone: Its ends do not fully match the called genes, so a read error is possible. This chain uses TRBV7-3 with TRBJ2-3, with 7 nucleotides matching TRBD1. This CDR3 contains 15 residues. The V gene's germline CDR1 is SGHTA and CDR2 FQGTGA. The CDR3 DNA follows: TGTGCCAGCAGTTTAAGCACAGGGGTGGTAGATACGCAGTATTTT. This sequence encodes CASSLSTGVVDTQYF.

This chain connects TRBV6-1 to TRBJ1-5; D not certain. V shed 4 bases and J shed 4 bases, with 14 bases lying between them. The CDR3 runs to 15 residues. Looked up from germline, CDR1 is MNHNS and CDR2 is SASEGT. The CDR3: CASSVTTEGNQPQHF. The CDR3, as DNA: TGTGCCAGCAGTGTTACAACCGAGGGTAATCAGCCCCAGCATTTT.

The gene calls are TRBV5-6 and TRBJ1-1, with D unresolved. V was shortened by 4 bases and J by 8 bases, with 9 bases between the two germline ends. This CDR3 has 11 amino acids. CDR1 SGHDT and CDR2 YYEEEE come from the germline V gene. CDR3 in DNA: TGTGCCAGCAGCCTCCAGACCGAAGCTTTCTTT. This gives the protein CASSLQTEAFF.

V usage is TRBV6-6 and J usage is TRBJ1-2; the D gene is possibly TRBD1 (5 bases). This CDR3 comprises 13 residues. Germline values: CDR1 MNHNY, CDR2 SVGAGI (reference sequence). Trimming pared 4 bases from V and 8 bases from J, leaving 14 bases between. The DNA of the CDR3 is TGTGCCAGCAGTTCCCCAGGGTCTCCGGGCTACACCTTC. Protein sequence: CASSSPGSPGYTF.

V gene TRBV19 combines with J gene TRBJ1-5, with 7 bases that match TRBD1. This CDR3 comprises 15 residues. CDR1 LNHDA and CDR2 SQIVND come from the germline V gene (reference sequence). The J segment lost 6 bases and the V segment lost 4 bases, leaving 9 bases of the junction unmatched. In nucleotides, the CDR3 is TGTGCCAGTAGTACTAATAACAGGGGTGGTCAGCCCCAGCATTTT. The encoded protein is CASSTNNRGGQPQHF.

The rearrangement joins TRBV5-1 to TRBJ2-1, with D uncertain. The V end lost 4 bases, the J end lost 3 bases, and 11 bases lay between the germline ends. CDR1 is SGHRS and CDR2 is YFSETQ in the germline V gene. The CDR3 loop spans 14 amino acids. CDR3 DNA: TGCGCCAGCAGCAAAGAATCAGGCTACAATGAGCAGTTCTTC. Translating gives CASSKESGYNEQFF.

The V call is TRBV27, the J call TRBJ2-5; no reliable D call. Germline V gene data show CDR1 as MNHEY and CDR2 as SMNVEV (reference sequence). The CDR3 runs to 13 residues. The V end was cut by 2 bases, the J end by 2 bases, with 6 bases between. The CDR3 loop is CASSLGKQETQYF. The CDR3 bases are TGTGCCAGCAGTTTAGGAAAGCAAGAGACCCAGTACTTC.

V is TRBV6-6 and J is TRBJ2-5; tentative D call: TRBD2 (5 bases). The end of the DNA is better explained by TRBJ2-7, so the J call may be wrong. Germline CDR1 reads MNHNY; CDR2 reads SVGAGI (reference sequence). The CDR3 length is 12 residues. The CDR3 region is CASVTGNNEQYF. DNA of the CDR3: TGTGCCAGCGTAACCGGGAACAACGAGCAGTACTTC.

CDR3 loop: CASSLRGQLRDGADTQYF. CDR3 sequence (DNA): TGTGCCAGCAGTTTAAGGGGTCAGCTGAGGGACGGGGCAGATACGCAGTATTTT. The chain links TRBV27 to TRBJ2-3; perhaps D is TRBD1 or TRBD2 (5 bases each). The V end lost 2 bases, the J end lost 4 bases, and 22 bases lay between the germline ends. CDR3 length: 18 residues. From germline, CDR1 is MNHEY and CDR2 SMNVEV (reference sequence).

The CDR3 region is CASNPGGVAEAFF. CDR3 DNA sequence: TGCGCCAGCAACCCCGGGGGGGTCGCTGAAGCTTTCTTT. J is TRBJ1-1 and V is TRBV4-1; D is perhaps TRBD1 (5 bases). CDR1 is MGHRA, CDR2 YSYEKL, per germline. This CDR3 has 13 residues. Trimming cost V 7 bases and J 6 bases, with 15 bases left between them.

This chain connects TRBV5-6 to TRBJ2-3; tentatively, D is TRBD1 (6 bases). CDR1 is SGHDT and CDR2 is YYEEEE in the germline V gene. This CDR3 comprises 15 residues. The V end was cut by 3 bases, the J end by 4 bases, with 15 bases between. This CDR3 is CASSSGTGFADTQYF. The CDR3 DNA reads TGTGCCAGCAGCTCTGGTACAGGGTTTGCAGATACGCAGTATTTT.